This T cell receptor (beta chain) originates from a study of CD8 T cells in ankylosing spondylitis. Study conclusions and caveats: There was reportedly significant enrichment of clones that were disease-linked in matched ankylosing spondylitis synovial fluid. Disease-linked clones were found to be CD8+ and relatively rare in peripheral blood. Within ankylosing spondylitis blood, a TCR beta motif made up of several highly homologous variants appeared to be characteristic.

Construction of TCR beta libraries was performed using quantitative 5'-RACE with molecular barcodes. TCRdb called the 5' RACE reads again in MiXCR, with one record for every CDR3 protein. The table lists around 130,000 distinct CDR3 sequences, over 6% of them singletons. This clonotype was seen repeatedly, ten times or more. What it recognizes is unknown. Germline assignment: CDR1 SGHRS and CDR2 YFSETQ. The V end lost 1 base, the J end lost 4 bases, and 10 bases lay between the germline ends. The CDR3 is 14 residues long. The rearrangement links TRBV5-1 to TRBJ2-3; D is ambiguous. The sequenced sample was blood, either unsorted or a sorted T cell fraction (not recorded which). This receptor was taken from a male donor with ankylosing spondylitis or in good health (not recorded which). CDR3 in DNA: TGCGCCAGCAGCTTGAGCCAATCGTCAGATACGCAGTATTTT. Encoded protein: CASSLSQSSDTQYF.